The rows below give T cell receptor beta chains drawn from one sample of a study of blood T cell repertoires in COVID-19. This table comes from immunoSEQ multiplex PCR, and its TCRdb copy is limited to in-frame clones, with some not included. The sample includes about 74,000 clones, around 87% of them seen just once. The sequencing input was peripheral blood. Source of these receptors: a woman of 80 years or more with active or convalescent COVID-19. Each CDR3 is given without its conserved first and last residue. Only part of the rows carry a size: once, few, many, or a class if the clone is expanded.

v_gene,abundance,j_gene,CDR3aa
TRBV11-3,once,TRBJ2-3,ASSLGQGTQY
TRBV3-1/TRBV3-2,NA,TRBJ2-2,ASSQDNDRDLTNTGELF
TRBV27,NA,TRBJ2-1,ASSLPGQGAYNEQF
TRBV9,NA,TRBJ2-3,ASSPKVAGIQDTQY
TRBV6-5,once,TRBJ1-3,ASRSGSGSGNTIY
TRBV4-3,NA,TRBJ1-1,ASSQDFREAF
TRBV3-1/TRBV3-2,NA,TRBJ1-5,ASSQAGHLSQPQH
TRBV5-6,NA,TRBJ1-6,ASSLDRFNSPLH
TRBV7-2,NA,TRBJ1-6,ASSLRPIGQDNSPLH
TRBV20-1,NA,TRBJ2-5,SEGRPGVQY
TRBV19,NA,TRBJ2-2,ASTVDRNTGELF
TRBV6-2/TRBV6-3,NA,TRBJ1-1,ASSLDRERTEAF
TRBV15,NA,TRBJ2-2,ATSRGVNTGELF